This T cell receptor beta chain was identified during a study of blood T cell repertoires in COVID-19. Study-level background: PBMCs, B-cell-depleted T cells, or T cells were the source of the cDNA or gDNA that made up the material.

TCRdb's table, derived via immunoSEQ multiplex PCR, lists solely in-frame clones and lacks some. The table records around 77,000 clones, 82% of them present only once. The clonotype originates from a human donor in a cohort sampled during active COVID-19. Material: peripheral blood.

The CDR3 loop is CASSLAGVSSYEQYF. For the CDR3, the DNA is TGTGCCAGCAGCTTAGCGGGGGTTAGCTCCTACGAGCAGTACTTC. The gene calls are TRBV5-4 and TRBJ2-7; 8 positions agree with TRBD2. The V gene's germline CDR1 is SGHNT and CDR2 YYREEE (reference sequence). V lost 2 bases and J lost 0; bases outside the gene matches: 4. The CDR3 has 15 amino acids.